The 10 T cell receptor beta chains in this list originate from one sample, sequenced in a study of CD8 T cells in ankylosing spondylitis (dated by TCRdb to 2016 to 2017). The antigens for these receptors are not known. Overall study outcomes, separate from this receptor: Blood from ankylosing spondylitis patients appeared to be characterized by a TCR beta motif composed of several highly homologous amino acid variants.

Receptor amplification or capture employed 5' RACE. The sequencing machine was an Illumina HiSeq 2500. The raw public reads went through TCRdb reprocessing: fastp at Q25, MiXCR clone calling, in-frame beta chains kept. Each entry is one CDR3 protein sequence, shown with its most common DNA and genes. The sample data list fewer than 550,000 distinct CDR3 sequences, and approximately 5.3% of these were observed just once. Around 3.6% of the sample goes to the ten largest clones. The material sequenced was blood, either unsorted or a sorted T cell fraction (not recorded which). The receptors here all came from a male donor with ankylosing spondylitis.

The CDR3: CASSLRTDPNPYEQYF. The CDR3 DNA reads as TGTGCCAGCAGCTTAAGAACAGATCCGAACCCATACGAGCAGTACTTC. The rearrangement joins TRBV7-2 to TRBJ2-7; D is ambiguous. V was trimmed by 2 bases and J by 4 bases, leaving 18 bases between them. The CDR3 is 16 residues long. Germline assignment: CDR1 SGHTA and CDR2 FQGNSA.

This clonotype was observed at least ten times. Here the CDR3 reads CASSAFQGAVGEKLFF. The CDR3 DNA reads TGTGCCAGCAGCGCATTCCAGGGGGCAGTCGGTGAAAAACTGTTTTTT. The chain joins TRBV9 to TRBJ1-4; the match to TRBD1 covers 8 bases. V shed 3 bases and J 7 bases; nucleotides not matched to a gene: 11. Per germline, CDR1 SGDLS and CDR2 YYNGEE. The CDR3 covers 16 residues.

This clonotype was seen more than once but under ten times. The V gene is TRBV4-1, the J gene TRBJ2-7; 9 nucleotides align to TRBD2. This CDR3 region has 17 residues. J was trimmed by 3 bases and V by 0 bases; bases with no gene match: 9. Per the germline V gene, CDR1 is MGHRA and CDR2 is YSYEKL. In DNA, the CDR3 is TGCGCCAGCAGCCAAGATCGAAATAGCGGGGGCAACTACGAGCAGTACTTC. Its translation is CASSQDRNSGGNYEQYF.

V and J are TRBV18 and TRBJ1-3; possibly TRBD1 for D (5 bases). V was shortened by 3 bases and J by 7 bases, with 10 bases between the two germline ends. Germline V CDR1 and CDR2: KGHSH, LQKENI. CDR3 length equals 13 residues. DNA for the CDR3: TGTGCCAGCTCACCGGGGCTGGGGAACACCATATATTTT. Protein sequence: CASSPGLGNTIYF.

Many counts were recorded for this clonotype. V and J are TRBV15 and TRBJ2-1; no clear D gene. The CDR3 loop spans 15 amino acids. Trimming took 0 bases from V and 0 from J, leaving 6 bases between them. CDR1 is LNHNV, CDR2 YYDKDF, per germline (reference sequence). The CDR3 nucleotides read TGTGCCACCAGCAGAGACAGGAGCTCCTACAATGAGCAGTTCTTC. It encodes CATSRDRSSYNEQFF. The complete variable domain, with remaining parts taken from reference TRBV15 and TRBJ2-1, reads DAMVIQNPRYQVTQFGKPVTLSCSQTLNHNVMYWYQQKSSQAPKLLFHYYDKDFNNEADTPDNFQSRRPNTSFCFLDIRSPGLGDTAMYLCATSRDRSSYNEQFFGPGTRLTVL.

The table lists this clonotype with many counts. This sequence joins TRBV3-1 and TRBJ1-2; D is unclear. The CDR3 extends over 13 amino acids. V lost 4 bases and J 3 bases, leaving 9 bases between the germline ends. Germline CDR1 is LGHDT and CDR2 is YNNKEL (reference sequence). This CDR3 is CASSLTPHYGYTF. The CDR3 nucleotides are TGTGCCAGCAGCCTTACCCCACACTATGGCTACACCTTC.

This clonotype was seen ten or more times. The V and J genes are TRBV5-5 and TRBJ2-3; no reliable D call. The CDR3 loop spans 13 amino acids. Trimming removed 1 base from V and 2 bases from J, with 5 bases in between. Germline V CDR1 and CDR2: SGHKS, YYEKEE (reference sequence). Here the CDR3 DNA reads TGTGCCAGCAGCTTGAGGGTCACAGATACGCAGTATTTT. It is translated as CASSLRVTDTQYF.

This clonotype was seen a few times. Its ends do not fully match the called genes, so a read error is possible. The gene calls are TRBV5-5 and TRBJ2-3; tentatively, D is TRBD2 (5 bases). Germline CDR1 is SGHKS and CDR2 is YYEKEE (reference sequence). The CDR3 consists of 14 residues. In DNA, the CDR3 is TGTGCCATCAGCCCTGGACTCCGCACAGATACGCAGTATTTT. Amino acids: CAISPGLRTDTQYF.

This clonotype was counted a few times. This sequence joins TRBV12-3 or TRBV12-4 and TRBJ2-7; tentatively, D is TRBD1 (5 bases). The length of the CDR3 is 14 residues. V gave up 2 bases and J gave up 6 bases, with 14 bases separating them. The CDR3 bases are TGTGCCAGCAGTTTAAGTTGGGATAGGGGCGAGCAGTACTTC. This codes for CASSLSWDRGEQYF.

This clonotype showed up many times. This rearrangement joins TRBV10-2 to TRBJ2-5; 10 bases fit TRBD1. The germline V gene encodes CDR1 WSHSY and CDR2 SAAADI. The CDR3 runs 17 residues. The V and J ends lost 6 bases and 4 bases, in that order; junction bases with no gene match: 14. CDR3 protein: CASSQNRGQGFGETQYF. DNA of the CDR3: TGCGCCAGCAGCCAAAACCGGGGACAGGGGTTCGGAGAGACCCAGTACTTC.